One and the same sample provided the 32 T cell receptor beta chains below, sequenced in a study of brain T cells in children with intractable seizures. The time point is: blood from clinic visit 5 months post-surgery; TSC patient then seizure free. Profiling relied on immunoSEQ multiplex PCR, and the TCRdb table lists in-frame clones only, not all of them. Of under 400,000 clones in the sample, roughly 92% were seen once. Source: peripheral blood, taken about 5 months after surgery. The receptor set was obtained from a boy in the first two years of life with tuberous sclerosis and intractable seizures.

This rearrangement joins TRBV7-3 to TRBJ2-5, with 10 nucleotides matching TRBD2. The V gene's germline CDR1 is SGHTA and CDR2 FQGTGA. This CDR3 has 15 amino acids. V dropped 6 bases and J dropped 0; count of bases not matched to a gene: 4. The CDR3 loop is CASSSSGGDQETQYF. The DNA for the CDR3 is TGTGCCAGCAGTTCTAGCGGGGGTGACCAAGAGACCCAGTACTTC.

CDR3 DNA sequence: TGTGCCAGCAGTTTGGGACTCCACACAGATACGCAGTATTTT. Translating it yields CASSLGLHTDTQYF. The chain carries TRBV27 and TRBJ2-3, with D possibly matching TRBD2 (6 bases). With 3 bases removed from V and 2 bases from J, the gap between germline ends came to 9 bases. Germline loops: CDR1 MNHEY, CDR2 SMNVEV (reference sequence). This CDR3 is 14 amino acids long.

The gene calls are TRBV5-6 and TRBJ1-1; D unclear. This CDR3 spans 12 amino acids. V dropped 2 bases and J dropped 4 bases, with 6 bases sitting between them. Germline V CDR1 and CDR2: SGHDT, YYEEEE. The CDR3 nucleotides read TGTGCCAGCAGCTTAAGGACCACTGAAGCTTTCTTT. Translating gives CASSLRTTEAFF. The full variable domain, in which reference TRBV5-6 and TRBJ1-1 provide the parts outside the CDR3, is DAGVTQSPTHLIKTRGQQVTLRCSPKSGHDTVSWYQQALGQGPQFIFQYYEEEERQRGNFPDRFSGHQFPNYSSELNVNALLLGDSALYLCASSLRTTEAFFGQGTRLTVV.

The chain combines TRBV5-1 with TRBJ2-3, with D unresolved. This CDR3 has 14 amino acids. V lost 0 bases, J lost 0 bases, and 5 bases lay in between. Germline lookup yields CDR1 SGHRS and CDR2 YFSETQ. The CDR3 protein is CASSLAVSTDTQYF. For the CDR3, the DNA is TGCGCCAGCAGCTTGGCGGTCAGCACAGATACGCAGTATTTT.

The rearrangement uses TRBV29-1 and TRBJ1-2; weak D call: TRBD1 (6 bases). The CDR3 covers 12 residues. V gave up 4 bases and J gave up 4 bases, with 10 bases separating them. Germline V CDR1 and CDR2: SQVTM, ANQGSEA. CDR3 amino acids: CSVGGTPYGYTF. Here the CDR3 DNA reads TGCAGCGTTGGAGGGACACCCTATGGCTACACCTTC.

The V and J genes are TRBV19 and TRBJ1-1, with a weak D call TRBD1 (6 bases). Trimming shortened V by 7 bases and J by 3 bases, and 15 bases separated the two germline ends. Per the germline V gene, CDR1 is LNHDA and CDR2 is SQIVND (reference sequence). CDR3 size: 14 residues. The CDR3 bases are TGTGCCAGTAATTGGGGGGGGCTCGACACTGAAGCTTTCTTT. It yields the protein CASNWGGLDTEAFF.

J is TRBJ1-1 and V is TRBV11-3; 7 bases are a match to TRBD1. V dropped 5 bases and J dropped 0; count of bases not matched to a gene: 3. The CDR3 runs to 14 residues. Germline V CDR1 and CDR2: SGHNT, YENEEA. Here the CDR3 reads CASSRDSLNTEAFF. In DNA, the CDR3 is TGTGCCAGCAGCCGGGACAGCTTGAACACTGAAGCTTTCTTT. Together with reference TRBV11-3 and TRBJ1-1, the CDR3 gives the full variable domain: EAGVVQSPRYKIIEKKQPVAFWCNPISGHNTLYWYLQNLGQGPELLIRYENEEAVDDSQLPKDRFSAERLKGVDSTLKIQPAELGDSAVYLCASSRDSLNTEAFFGQGTRLTVV.

In nucleotides, the CDR3 is TGTGCCAGCAGTTTTCAACTCTACGAGCAGTACTTC. It encodes CASSFQLYEQYF. The chain combines TRBV12-3 or TRBV12-4 with TRBJ2-7, with unresolved D. The CDR3 is made up of 12 amino acids. Trimming took off 3 bases at V and 3 bases at J, with 6 bases between the two ends.

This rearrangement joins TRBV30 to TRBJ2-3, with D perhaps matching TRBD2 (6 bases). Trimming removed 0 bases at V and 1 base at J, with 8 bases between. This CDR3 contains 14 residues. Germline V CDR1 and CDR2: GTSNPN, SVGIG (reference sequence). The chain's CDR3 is CAWSVWGGTDTQYF. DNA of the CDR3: TGTGCCTGGAGTGTGTGGGGGGGCACAGATACGCAGTATTTT.

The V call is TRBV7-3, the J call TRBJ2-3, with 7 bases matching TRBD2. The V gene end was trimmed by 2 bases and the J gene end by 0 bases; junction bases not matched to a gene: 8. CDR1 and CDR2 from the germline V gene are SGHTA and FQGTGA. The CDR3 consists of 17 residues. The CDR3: CASSLSAPAGSTDTQYF. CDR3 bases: TGTGCCAGCAGCTTATCCGCTCCAGCGGGGAGCACAGATACGCAGTATTTT.

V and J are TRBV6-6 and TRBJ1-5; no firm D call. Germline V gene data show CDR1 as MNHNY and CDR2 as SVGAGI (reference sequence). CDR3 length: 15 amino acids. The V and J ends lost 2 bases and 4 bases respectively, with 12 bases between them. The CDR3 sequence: CASSYQTDPNQPQHF. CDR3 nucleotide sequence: TGTGCCAGCAGTTACCAAACAGACCCAAATCAGCCCCAGCATTTT.

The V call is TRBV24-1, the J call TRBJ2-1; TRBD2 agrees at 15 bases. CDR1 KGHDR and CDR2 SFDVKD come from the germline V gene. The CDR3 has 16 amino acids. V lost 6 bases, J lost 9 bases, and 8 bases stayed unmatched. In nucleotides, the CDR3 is TGTGCCACCAGTCTTCGGACTAGCGGGAGGGCAGTTGAGCAGTTCTTC. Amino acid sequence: CATSLRTSGRAVEQFF.

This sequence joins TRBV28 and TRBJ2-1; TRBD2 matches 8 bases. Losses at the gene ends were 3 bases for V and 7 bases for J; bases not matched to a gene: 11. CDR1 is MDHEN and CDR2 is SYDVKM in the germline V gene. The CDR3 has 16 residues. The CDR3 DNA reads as TGTGCCAGCAGTTTTTTCGGGAGGGCCGTAGGAAATGAGCAGTTCTTC. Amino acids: CASSFFGRAVGNEQFF.

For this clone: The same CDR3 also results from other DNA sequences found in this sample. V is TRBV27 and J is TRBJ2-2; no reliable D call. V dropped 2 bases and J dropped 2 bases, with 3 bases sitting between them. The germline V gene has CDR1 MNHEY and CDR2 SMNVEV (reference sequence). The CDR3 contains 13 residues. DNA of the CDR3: TGTGCCAGCAGTTTAAAAAACACCGGGGAGCTGTTTTTT. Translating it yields CASSLKNTGELFF.

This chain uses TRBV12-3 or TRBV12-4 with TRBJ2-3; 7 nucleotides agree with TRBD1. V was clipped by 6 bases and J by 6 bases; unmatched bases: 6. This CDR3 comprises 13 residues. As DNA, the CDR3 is TGTGCCAGCAGACCCACGACAGGGGATACGCAGTATTTT. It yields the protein CASRPTTGDTQYF.

CDR3 amino acids: CASSLPGTGNSSYNEQFF. The CDR3 DNA is TGTGCCAGCAGCTTACCTGGGACAGGTAATAGCTCCTACAATGAGCAGTTCTTC. This chain uses TRBV7-9 with TRBJ2-1; 8 nucleotides match TRBD1. Germline CDR1 SEHNR, CDR2 FQNEAQ (reference sequence). The CDR3 loop spans 18 amino acids. J gave up 0 bases and V 2 bases, and 9 bases lay outside the gene matches. Combining the CDR3 with reference TRBV7-9 and TRBJ2-1 gives the whole variable domain DTGVSQNPRHKITKRGQNVTFRCDPISEHNRLYWYRQTLGQGPEFLTYFQNEAQLEKSRLLSDRFSAERPKGSFSTLEIQRTEQGDSAMYLCASSLPGTGNSSYNEQFFGPGTRLTVL.

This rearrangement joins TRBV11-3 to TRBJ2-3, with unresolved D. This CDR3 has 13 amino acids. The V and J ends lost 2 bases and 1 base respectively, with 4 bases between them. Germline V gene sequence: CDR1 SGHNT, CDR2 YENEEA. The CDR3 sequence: CASSLPGTDTQYF. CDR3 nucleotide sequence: TGTGCCAGCAGCTTACCAGGCACAGATACGCAGTATTTT. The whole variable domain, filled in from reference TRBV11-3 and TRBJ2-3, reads EAGVVQSPRYKIIEKKQPVAFWCNPISGHNTLYWYLQNLGQGPELLIRYENEEAVDDSQLPKDRFSAERLKGVDSTLKIQPAELGDSAVYLCASSLPGTDTQYFGPGTRLTVL.

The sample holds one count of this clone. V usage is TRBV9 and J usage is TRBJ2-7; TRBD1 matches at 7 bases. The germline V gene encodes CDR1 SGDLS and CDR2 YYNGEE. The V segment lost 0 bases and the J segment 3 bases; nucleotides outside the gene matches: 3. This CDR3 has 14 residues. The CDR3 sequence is CASSVGGQRYEQYF. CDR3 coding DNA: TGTGCCAGCAGCGTAGGGGGACAGCGCTACGAGCAGTACTTC.

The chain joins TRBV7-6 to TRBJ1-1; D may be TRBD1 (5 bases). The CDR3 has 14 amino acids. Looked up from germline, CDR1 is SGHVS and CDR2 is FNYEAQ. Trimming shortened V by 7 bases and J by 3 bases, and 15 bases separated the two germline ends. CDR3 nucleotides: TGTGCCAGCAACCAGGGTGGGGGAGACACTGAAGCTTTCTTT. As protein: CASNQGGGDTEAFF.

CDR3 coding DNA: TGTGCCTGGGGACGTAGTAGCAATCAGCCCCAGCATTTT. Translation gives CAWGRSSNQPQHF. The chain combines TRBV30 with TRBJ1-5; D unresolved. Trimming left V 5 bases short and J 0 bases short, with 8 bases between. CDR3 length: 13 amino acids. Germline V gene sequence: CDR1 GTSNPN, CDR2 SVGIG (reference sequence).

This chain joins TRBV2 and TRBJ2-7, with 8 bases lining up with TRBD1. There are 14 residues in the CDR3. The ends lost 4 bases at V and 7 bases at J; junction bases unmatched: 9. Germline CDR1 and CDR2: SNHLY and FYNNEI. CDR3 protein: CASSAGGAREEQYF. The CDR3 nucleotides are TGTGCCAGCAGTGCAGGGGGCGCGAGGGAAGAGCAGTACTTC.

This CDR3 reads CSVEDPSQGVQETQYF. The CDR3 bases are TGCAGCGTTGAAGATCCTTCCCAGGGTGTCCAAGAGACCCAGTACTTC. The chain carries TRBV29-1 and TRBJ2-5, with D perhaps TRBD1 (5 bases). Germline V gene lookup returns CDR1 SQVTM and CDR2 ANQGSEA. The CDR3 has 16 amino acids. With 0 bases removed from V and 1 base from J, the gap between germline ends came to 15 bases.

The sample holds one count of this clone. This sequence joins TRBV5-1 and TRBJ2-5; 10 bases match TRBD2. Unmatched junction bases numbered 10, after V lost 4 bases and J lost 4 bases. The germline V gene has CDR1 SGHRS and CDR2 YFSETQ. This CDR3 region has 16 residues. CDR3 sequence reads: CASSPELAGSTETQYF. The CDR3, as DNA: TGCGCCAGCAGCCCCGAACTAGCGGGGAGCACAGAGACCCAGTACTTC.

CDR3 nucleotide sequence: TGTGCCAGCAGTGAAGCAGGCAGGAACACAGATACGCAGTATTTT. Translating gives CASSEAGRNTDTQYF. The J gene is TRBJ2-3, the V gene TRBV6-1; D is uncertain. Germline V gives CDR1 MNHNS, CDR2 SASEGT. V lost 0 bases and J lost 2, with 9 bases in between. CDR3 length: 15 residues.

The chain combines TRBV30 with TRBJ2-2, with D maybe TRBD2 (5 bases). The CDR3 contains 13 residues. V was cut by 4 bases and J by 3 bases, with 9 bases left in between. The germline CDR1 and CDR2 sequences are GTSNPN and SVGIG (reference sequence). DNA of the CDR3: TGTGCCTGGACTAGCCAATACACCGGGGAGCTGTTTTTT. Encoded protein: CAWTSQYTGELFF. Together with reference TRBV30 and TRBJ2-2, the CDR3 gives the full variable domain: SQTIHQWPATLVQPVGSPLSLECTVEGTSNPNLYWYRQAAGRGLQLLFYSVGIGQISSEVPQNLSASRPQDRQFILSSKKLLLSDSGFYLCAWTSQYTGELFFGEGSRLTVL.

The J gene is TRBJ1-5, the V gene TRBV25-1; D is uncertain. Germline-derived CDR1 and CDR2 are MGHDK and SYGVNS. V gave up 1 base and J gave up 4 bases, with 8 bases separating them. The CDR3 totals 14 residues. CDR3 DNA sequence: TGTGCCAGCAGTGAATCGGGGTGGAATCAGCCCCAGCATTTT. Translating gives CASSESGWNQPQHF.

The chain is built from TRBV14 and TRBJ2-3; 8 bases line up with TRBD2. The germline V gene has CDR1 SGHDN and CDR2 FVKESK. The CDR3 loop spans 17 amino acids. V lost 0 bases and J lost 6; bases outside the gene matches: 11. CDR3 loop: CASSQELAEVTPDTQYF. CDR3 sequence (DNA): TGTGCCAGCAGCCAAGAACTAGCGGAGGTCACCCCCGATACGCAGTATTTT.

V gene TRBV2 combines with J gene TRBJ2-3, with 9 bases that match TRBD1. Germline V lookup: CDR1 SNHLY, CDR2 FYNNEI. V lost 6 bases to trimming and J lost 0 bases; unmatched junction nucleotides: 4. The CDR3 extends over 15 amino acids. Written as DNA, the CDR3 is TGTGCCAGCAGGGGACAGGGACCTAGCACAGATACGCAGTATTTT. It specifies CASRGQGPSTDTQYF.

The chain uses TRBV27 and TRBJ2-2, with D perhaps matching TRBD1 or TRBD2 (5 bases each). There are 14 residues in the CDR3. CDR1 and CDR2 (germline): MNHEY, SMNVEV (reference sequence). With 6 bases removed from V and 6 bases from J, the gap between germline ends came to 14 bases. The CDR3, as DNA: TGTGCCAGCAGGGGGGTCAATGACGCCGGGGAGCTGTTTTTT. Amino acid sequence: CASRGVNDAGELFF.

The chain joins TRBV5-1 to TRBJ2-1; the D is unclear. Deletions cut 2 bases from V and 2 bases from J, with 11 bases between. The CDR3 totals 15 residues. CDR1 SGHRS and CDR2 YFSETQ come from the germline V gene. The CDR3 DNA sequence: TGCGCCAGCAGCTTTTCGGCTATCACCTACAATGAGCAGTTCTTC. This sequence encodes CASSFSAITYNEQFF.

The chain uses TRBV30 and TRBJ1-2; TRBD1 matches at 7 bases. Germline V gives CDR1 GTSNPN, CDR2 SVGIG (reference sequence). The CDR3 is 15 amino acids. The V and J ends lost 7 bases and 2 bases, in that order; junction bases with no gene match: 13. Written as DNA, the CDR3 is TGTGCCTCGCTACTGAGGGGGCGAAAGAACTATGGCTACACCTTC. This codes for CASLLRGRKNYGYTF.

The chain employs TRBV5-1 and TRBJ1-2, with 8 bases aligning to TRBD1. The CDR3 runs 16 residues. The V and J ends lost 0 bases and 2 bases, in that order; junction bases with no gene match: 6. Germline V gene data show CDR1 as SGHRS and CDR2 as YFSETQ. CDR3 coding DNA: TGCGCCAGCAGCTTGGGGACAGGGAGGCAGAACTATGGCTACACCTTC. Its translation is CASSLGTGRQNYGYTF.